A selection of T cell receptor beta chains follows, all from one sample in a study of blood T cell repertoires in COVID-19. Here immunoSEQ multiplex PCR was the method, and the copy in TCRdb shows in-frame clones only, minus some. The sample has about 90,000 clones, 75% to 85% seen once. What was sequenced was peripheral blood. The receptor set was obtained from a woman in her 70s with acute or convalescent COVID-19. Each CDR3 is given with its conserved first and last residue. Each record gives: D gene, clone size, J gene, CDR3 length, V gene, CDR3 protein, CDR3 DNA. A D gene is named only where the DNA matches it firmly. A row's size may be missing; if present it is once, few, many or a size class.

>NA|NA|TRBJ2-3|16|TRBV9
CASSVAGTPSTDTQYF
TGTGCCAGCAGCGTAGCGGGGACTCCGAGCACAGATACGCAGTATTTT
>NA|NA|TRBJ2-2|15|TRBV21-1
CASLPPLLNTGELFF
TGTGCCAGCCTCCCCCCCCTCCTGAACACCGGGGAGCTGTTTTTT
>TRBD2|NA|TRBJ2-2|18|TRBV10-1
CASSEPPGAGGQVGELFF
TGCGCCAGCAGTGAGCCCCCGGGAGCGGGGGGGCAGGTCGGGGAGCTGTTTTTT
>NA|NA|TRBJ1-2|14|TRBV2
CASSPTGSLGGYTF
TGTGCCAGCAGCCCAACGGGGTCCCTGGGTGGCTACACCTTC
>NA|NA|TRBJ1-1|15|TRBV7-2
CASSLDGFMNTEAFF
TGTGCCAGCAGCTTAGACGGGTTTATGAACACTGAAGCTTTCTTT
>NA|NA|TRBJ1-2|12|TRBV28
CASSLSGYGYTF
TGTGCCAGCAGTTTGTCAGGGTATGGCTACACCTTC
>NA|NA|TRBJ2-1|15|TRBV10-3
CAISERTPSGNEQFF
TGTGCCATCAGTGAGCGCACCCCCAGTGGCAATGAGCAGTTCTTC
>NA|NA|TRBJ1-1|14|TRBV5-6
CASSSLGGNTEAFF
TGTGCCAGCAGCTCGTTGGGGGGGAACACTGAAGCTTTCTTT
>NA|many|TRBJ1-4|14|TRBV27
CASSPSQRAGKLFF
TGTGCCAGCAGTCCATCACAGCGGGCTGGGAAACTGTTTTTT
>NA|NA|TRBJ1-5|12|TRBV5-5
CASSQGAGPQHF
TGTGCCAGCAGCCAAGGGGCCGGGCCCCAGCATTTT
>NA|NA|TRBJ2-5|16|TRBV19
CASSIAAGLYQETQYF
TGTGCCAGTAGTATAGCGGCAGGGTTATACCAAGAGACCCAGTACTTC
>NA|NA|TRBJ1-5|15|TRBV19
CASSAQGPSLRAQHF
TGTGCCAGTAGCGCCCAAGGCCCATCCCTGCGGGCCCAGCATTTT
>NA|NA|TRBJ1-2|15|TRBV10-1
CARPGREVSADGYTF
TGCGCCAGGCCGGGCAGGGAAGTAAGTGCGGATGGCTACACCTTC
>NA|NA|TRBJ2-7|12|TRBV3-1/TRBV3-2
CASSQLSYEQYF
TGTGCCAGCAGCCAATTATCCTACGAGCAGTACTTC
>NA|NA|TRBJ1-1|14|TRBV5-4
CASSLAGYGTEAFF
TGTGCCAGCAGCTTGGCAGGGTACGGGACTGAAGCTTTCTTT
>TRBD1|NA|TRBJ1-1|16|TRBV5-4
CASSLGRQGPNTEAFF
TGTGCCAGCAGCTTGGGAAGACAGGGACCGAACACTGAAGCTTTCTTT
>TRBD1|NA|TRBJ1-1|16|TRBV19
CASRWDRGDMNTEAFF
TGTGCCAGTAGATGGGACAGGGGAGACATGAACACTGAAGCTTTCTTT
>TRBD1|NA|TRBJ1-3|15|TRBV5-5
CASSLGQGYGNTIYF
TGTGCCAGCAGCTTGGGACAGGGTTATGGAAACACCATATATTTT
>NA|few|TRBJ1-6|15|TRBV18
CASSPSTAHNSPLHF
TGTGCCAGCTCACCATCGACAGCGCATAATTCACCCCTCCACTTT
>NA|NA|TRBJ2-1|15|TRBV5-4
CASSLAVLPYDEQFF
TGTGCCAGCAGCTTGGCGGTCCTCCCCTACGATGAGCAGTTCTTC
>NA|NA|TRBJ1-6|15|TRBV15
CATSRDLGGPSPLHF
TGTGCCACCAGCAGAGATTTGGGAGGGCCTTCACCCCTCCACTTT
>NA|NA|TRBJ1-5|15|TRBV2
CASSEASGVNQPQHF
TGTGCCAGCAGTGAAGCATCAGGGGTCAATCAGCCCCAGCATTTT
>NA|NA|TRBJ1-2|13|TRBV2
CASSGPGLGGYTF
TGTGCCAGCAGTGGTCCGGGTCTCGGTGGCTACACCTTC
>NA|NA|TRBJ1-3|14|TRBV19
CASIPTGTGNTIYF
TGTGCCAGTATTCCGACAGGCACTGGAAACACCATATATTTT
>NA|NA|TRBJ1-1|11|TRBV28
CASRGRPEAFF
TGTGCCAGCAGGGGGCGTCCTGAAGCTTTCTTT
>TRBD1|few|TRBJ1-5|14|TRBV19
CASRERQGKQPQHF
TGTGCCAGTAGAGAGAGACAGGGTAAACAGCCCCAGCATTTT
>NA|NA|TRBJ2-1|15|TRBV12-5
CASGLGSGTYNEQFF
TGTGCTAGTGGTTTGGGTAGCGGAACTTACAATGAGCAGTTCTTC
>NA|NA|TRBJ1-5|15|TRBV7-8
CASSLVGAGGQPQHF
TGTGCCAGCAGCTTAGTAGGGGCCGGGGGTCAGCCCCAGCATTTT
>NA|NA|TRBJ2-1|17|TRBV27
CASSLYIPGRTYNEQFF
TGTGCCAGCAGTTTATATATCCCCGGGAGAACCTACAATGAGCAGTTCTTC
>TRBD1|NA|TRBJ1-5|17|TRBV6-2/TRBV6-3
CASSILSAQGRGQPQHF
TGTGCCAGCAGTATACTAAGCGCACAGGGGCGGGGACAGCCCCAGCATTTT
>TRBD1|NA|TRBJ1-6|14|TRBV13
CASSHGTGVSPLHF
TGTGCCAGCAGCCACGGGACAGGGGTTTCACCCCTCCACTTT
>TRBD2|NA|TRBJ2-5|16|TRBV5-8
CASSRGTSGREETQYF
TGTGCCAGCAGCCGTGGGACTAGCGGGAGAGAGGAGACCCAGTACTTC
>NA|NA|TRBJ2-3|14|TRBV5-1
CASSLASAGDTQYF
TGCGCCAGCAGCTTGGCTAGCGCTGGAGATACGCAGTATTTT
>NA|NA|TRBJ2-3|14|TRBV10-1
CASCPPQSTDTQYF
TGCGCCAGCTGCCCCCCACAGAGCACAGATACGCAGTATTTT
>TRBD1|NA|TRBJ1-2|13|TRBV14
CASSSDRAGGYTF
TGTGCCAGCAGTTCCGACAGGGCGGGTGGCTACACCTTC
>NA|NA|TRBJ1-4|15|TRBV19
CASRRHSATNEKLFF
TGTGCCAGTAGACGTCACTCGGCAACTAATGAAAAACTGTTTTTT
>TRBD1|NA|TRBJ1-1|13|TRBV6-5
CASRTGGQTEAFF
TGTGCCAGCCGAACAGGGGGCCAAACTGAAGCTTTCTTT
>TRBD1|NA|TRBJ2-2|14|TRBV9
CASQGASWAGELFF
TGTGCCTCTCAGGGGGCGAGTTGGGCCGGGGAGCTGTTTTTT
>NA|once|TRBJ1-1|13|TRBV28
CASIGHMNTEAFF
TGTGCCAGCATTGGGCATATGAACACTGAAGCTTTCTTT
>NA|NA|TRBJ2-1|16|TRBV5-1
CASSLFLSSSYNEQFF
TGCGCCAGCAGCTTGTTCCTCTCGAGCTCCTACAATGAGCAGTTCTTC
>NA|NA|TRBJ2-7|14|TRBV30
CAWSGTVSSYEQYF
TGTGCCTGGAGTGGGACAGTAAGCTCCTACGAGCAGTACTTC
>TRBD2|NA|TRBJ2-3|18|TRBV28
CASSVSSGGFFQTDTQYF
TGTGCCAGCAGTGTATCTAGCGGGGGGTTTTTCCAAACAGATACGCAGTATTTT
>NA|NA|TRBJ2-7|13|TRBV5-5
CASSLAQTYEQYF
TGTGCCAGCAGCTTGGCGCAGACCTACGAGCAGTACTTC
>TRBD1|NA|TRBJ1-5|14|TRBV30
CAWTPTGVGQPQHF
TGTGCCTGGACCCCCACAGGGGTGGGTCAGCCCCAGCATTTT
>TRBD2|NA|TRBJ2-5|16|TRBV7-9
CASSLDLSGAWETQYF
TGTGCCAGCAGTCTCGACCTAAGCGGGGCATGGGAGACCCAGTACTTC
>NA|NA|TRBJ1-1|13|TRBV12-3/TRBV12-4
CASSSKPNTEAFF
TGTGCCAGCAGTTCGAAGCCGAACACTGAAGCTTTCTTT
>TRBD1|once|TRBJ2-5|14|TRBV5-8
CASSPGQGQETQYF
TGTGCCAGCAGCCCGGGACAGGGACAAGAGACCCAGTACTTC
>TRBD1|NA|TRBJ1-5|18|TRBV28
CASSLSRGQGLSNQPQHF
TGTGCCAGCAGTTTATCAAGGGGACAGGGTCTTAGCAATCAGCCCCAGCATTTT
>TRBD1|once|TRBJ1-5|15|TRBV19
CASSISDRGDQPQHF
TGTGCCAGTAGTATCTCGGACAGGGGAGATCAGCCCCAGCATTTT
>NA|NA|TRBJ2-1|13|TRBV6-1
CASSEGTYNEQFF
TGTGCCAGCAGTGAAGGTACTTACAATGAGCAGTTCTTC
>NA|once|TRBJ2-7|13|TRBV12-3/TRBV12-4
CASSLRLTVALDF
TGTGCCAGCAGTTTACGCCTAACGGTCGCCCTGGACTTC
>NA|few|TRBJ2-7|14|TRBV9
CASSVQDTSYEQYF
TGTGCCAGCAGCGTCCAGGATACTTCCTACGAGCAGTACTTC
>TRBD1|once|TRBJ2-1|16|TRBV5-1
CASSLGGTGGSDEQFF
TGCGCCAGCAGCTTGGGCGGGACAGGGGGCTCGGATGAGCAGTTCTTC
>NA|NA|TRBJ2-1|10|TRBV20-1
CSAGRDEQFF
TGCAGTGCCGGGCGGGATGAGCAGTTCTTC
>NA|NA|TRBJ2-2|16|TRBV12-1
CASSFAGQVEHRGAVF
TGTGCCAGCAGCTTTGCAGGACAGGTAGAACACCGGGGAGCTGTTTTT